This T cell receptor beta chain came from a study of low-dose radiotherapy and immunotherapy resistance in tumors. Both TCRalpha and TCRbeta chains were reverse transcribed with V-gene-specific primers. Over approximately 19 PCR cycles, TCRs were amplified from a constant-region primer and V-primer adapter. TCRdb passed the reads through MiXCR, listing each CDR3 protein once. Here the sample spans tens of thousands of distinct CDR3 sequences, 20% to 25% being singletons. Time point meaning: after trial treatment. Treatment specified: LDRT plus nivolumab, ipilimumab, low-dose cyclophosphamide and aspirin (RACIN trial). Ten or more counts support this clonotype. The CDR3 is 15 residues long. Between the trimmed V and J ends, which lost 1 base and 9 bases, there was a span of 16 bases.

The receptor's source is a female donor with ovarian cancer. Sequenced material: PBMCs, taken after low-dose radiotherapy plus immunotherapy. V and J are TRBV12-3 or TRBV12-4 and TRBJ1-5; D call uncertain. The CDR3 here is CASSLVMTGRGPQHF. CDR3 sequence (DNA): TGTGCCAGCAGTTTAGTGATGACGGGCAGAGGGCCCCAGCATTTT.